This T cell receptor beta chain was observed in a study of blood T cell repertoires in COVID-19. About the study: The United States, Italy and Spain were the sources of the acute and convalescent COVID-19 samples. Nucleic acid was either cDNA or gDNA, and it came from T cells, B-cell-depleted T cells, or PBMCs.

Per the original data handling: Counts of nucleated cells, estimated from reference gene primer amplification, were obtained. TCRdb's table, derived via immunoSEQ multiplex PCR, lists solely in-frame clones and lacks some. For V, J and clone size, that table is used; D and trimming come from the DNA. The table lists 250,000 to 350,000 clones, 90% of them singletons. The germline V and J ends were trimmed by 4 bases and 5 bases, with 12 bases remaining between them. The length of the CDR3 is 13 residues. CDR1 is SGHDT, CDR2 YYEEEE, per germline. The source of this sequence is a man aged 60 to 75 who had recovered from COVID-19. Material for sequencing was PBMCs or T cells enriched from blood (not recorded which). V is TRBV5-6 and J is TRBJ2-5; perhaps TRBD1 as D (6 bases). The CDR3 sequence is CASSRRGTETQYF. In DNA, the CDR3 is TGTGCCAGCAGCCGCAGGGGAACGGAGACCCAGTACTTC.